This TCR beta chain appears in the sequencing data of a study of long-term antiretroviral therapy in people with HIV. Samples were assayed with immunoSEQ v3.0 at survey level. Sequencing had a target that covered 40,000-50,000 T-cell genomes per sample. Generated by immunoSEQ multiplex PCR, the TCRdb table keeps only in-frame clones and is missing some. In the table there are around 40,000 clones, roughly 94% of which are singletons. As to this clone: What it binds is not known.

General study findings and limits: Narrower CDR3 length ranges marked HIV repertoires relative to controls.

The sequence came from a woman aged 50 to 65 with HIV. This specimen was unsorted PBMCs, taken 4.1 years after starting antiretroviral therapy.

CDR3 in DNA: TGTGCCAGCAGTTCCCTCTGGGGCAGGGATACTGAAGCTTTCTTT. Translating it yields CASSSLWGRDTEAFF. The chain employs TRBV27 and TRBJ1-1, with D maybe TRBD1 (5 bases). The CDR3 length is 15 residues. Germline lookup yields CDR1 MNHEY and CDR2 SMNVEV (reference sequence). Trimming took off 4 bases at V and 5 bases at J, with 17 bases between the two ends.